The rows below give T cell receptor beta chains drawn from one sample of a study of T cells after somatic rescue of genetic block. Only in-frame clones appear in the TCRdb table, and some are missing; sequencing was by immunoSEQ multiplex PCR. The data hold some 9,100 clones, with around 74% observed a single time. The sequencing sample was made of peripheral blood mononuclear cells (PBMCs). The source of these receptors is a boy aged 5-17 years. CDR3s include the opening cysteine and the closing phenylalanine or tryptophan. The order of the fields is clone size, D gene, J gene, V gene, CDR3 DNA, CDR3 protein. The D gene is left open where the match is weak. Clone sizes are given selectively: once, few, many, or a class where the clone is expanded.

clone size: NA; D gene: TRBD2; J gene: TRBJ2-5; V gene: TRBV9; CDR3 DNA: TGTGCCAGCAGCGTAGCTTGGAGCGGGGGAGATCAAGAGACCCAGTACTTC; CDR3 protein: CASSVAWSGGDQETQYF
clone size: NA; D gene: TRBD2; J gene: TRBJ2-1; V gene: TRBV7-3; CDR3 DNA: TGTGCCAGCAGCTCCAGACTAGCGGGGGGGTCCTCCTACAATGAGCAGTTCTTC; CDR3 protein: CASSSRLAGGSSYNEQFF
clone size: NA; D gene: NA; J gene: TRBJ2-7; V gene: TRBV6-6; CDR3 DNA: TGTGCCAGCAGCCCGACTCACTACGAGCAGTACTTC; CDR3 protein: CASSPTHYEQYF
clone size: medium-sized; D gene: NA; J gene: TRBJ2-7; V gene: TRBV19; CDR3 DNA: TGTGCCAGTAGTATGAGTAGAACCTACGAGCAGTACTTC; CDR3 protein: CASSMSRTYEQYF
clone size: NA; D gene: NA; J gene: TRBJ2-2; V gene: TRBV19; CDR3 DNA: TGTGCCAGTAGTCGCGGACACTTCTTAGCCGGGGAGCTGTTTTTT; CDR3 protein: CASSRGHFLAGELFF
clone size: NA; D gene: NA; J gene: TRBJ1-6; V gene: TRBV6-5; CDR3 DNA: TGTGCCAGCAGCCGGATTAAAAATTCACCCCTCCACTTT; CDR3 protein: CASSRIKNSPLHF
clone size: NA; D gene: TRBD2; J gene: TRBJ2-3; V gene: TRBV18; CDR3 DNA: TGTGCCAGCTCACCACGACTAGCGACGACAGATACGCAGTATTTT; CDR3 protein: CASSPRLATTDTQYF
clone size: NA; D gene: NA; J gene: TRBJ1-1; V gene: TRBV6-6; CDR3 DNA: TGTGCCAGCAGCCTTCCAGGGCCGGCCGGGAACACTGAAGCTTTCTTT; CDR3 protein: CASSLPGPAGNTEAFF
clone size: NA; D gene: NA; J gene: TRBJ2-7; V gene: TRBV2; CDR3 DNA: TGTGCCAGCAGTGATCTCACAGGGACCTACGAGCAGTACTTC; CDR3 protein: CASSDLTGTYEQYF
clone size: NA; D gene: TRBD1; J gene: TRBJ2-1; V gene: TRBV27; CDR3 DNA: TGTGCCAGCAGTGTCCGCGGGACAGGGACGGCGGGGACCTACAATGAGCAGTTCTTC; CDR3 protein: CASSVRGTGTAGTYNEQFF
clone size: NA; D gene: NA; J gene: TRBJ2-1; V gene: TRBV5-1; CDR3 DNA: TGCGCCAGCAGCTTGTGGGACCAGTACAATGAGCAGTTCTTC; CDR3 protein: CASSLWDQYNEQFF
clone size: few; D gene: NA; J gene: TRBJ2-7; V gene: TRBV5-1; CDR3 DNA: TGCGCCAGCAGCTTGGGACAGCTCTCCTACGAGCAGTACTTC; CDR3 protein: CASSLGQLSYEQYF
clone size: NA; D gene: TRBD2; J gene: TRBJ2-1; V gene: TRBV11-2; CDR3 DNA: TGTGCCAGCAGCCCGGGACTAGGTATACAGTTCTTC; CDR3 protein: CASSPGLGIQFF
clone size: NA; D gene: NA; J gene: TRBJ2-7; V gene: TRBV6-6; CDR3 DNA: TGTGCCATCAGGCCCGGGACTGGCTACGAGCAGTACTTC; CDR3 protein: CAIRPGTGYEQYF
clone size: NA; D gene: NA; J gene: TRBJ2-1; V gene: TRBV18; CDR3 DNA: TGTGCCAGCTCACCCCTGGACACGGGCAATGAGCAGTTCTTC; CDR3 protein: CASSPLDTGNEQFF
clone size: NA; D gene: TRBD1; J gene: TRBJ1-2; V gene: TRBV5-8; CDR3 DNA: TGTGCCAGCAGCTTAGAGGGGGCCGTCTATGGCTACACCTTC; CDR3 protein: CASSLEGAVYGYTF
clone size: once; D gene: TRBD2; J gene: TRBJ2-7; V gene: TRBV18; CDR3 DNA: TGTGCCAGCTCACCAGTGGCGGGAGGGCCTTTCTACGAGCAGTACTTC; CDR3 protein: CASSPVAGGPFYEQYF
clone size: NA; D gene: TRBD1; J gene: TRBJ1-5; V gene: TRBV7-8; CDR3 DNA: TGTGCCAGCCCGACAGGGGTTCAGCCCCAGCATTTT; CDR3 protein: CASPTGVQPQHF
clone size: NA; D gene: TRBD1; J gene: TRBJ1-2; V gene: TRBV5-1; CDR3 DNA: TGCGCCAGCGCCTCCCGGACAGGGTACGGCTACACCTTC; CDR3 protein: CASASRTGYGYTF
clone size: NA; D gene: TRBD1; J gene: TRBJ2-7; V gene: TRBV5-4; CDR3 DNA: TGTGCCAGCAGCTCCTCGGGACAGGATCGAGTTTATTCAGGGGAGCAGTACTTC; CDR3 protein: CASSSSGQDRVYSGEQYF
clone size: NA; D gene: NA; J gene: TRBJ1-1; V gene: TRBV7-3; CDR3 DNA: TGTGCCAGCAGCTTAGGCGGAGGCACTGAAGCTTTCTTT; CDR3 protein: CASSLGGGTEAFF
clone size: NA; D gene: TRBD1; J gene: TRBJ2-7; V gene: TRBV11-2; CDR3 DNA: TGTGCCAGCAGCTTAGAACGACAGGGGTCCTACGAGCAGTACTTC; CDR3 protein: CASSLERQGSYEQYF
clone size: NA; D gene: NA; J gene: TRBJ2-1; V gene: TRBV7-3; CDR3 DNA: TGTGCCAGCAGCTTTAGCGTAGGCAATGAGCAGTTCTTC; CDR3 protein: CASSFSVGNEQFF
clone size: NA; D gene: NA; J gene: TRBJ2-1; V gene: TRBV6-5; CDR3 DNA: TGTGCCAGCACTGAGTTGGGCGCTGAGGGGCATGAGCAGTTCTTC; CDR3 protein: CASTELGAEGHEQFF
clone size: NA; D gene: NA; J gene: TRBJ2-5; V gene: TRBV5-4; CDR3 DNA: TGTGCCTCCGCCGCTAGGCGGGACGGGAAAGAGACCCAGTACTTC; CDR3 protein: CASAARRDGKETQYF
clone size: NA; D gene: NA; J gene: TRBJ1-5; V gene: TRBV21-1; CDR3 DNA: TGTGCCAGCAGCAAAGCCGGGAAAGTAACTCAGCCCCAGCATTTT; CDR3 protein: CASSKAGKVTQPQHF
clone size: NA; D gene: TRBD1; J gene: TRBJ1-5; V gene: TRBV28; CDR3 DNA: TGTGCCAGCAGTTTGGGGACAGGGGGGAATTATCAGCCCCAGCATTTT; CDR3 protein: CASSLGTGGNYQPQHF
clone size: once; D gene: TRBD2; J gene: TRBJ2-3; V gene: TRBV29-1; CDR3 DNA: TGCAGCGTTGAATTGGTACCCGGACTAGCGGGGGCCCCAAGCACAGATACGCAGTATTTT; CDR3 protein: CSVELVPGLAGAPSTDTQYF
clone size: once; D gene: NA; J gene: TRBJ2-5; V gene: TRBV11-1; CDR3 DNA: TGTGCCAGCAGCTTAGTAGAGGGCGGGACCCAGTACTTC; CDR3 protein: CASSLVEGGTQYF
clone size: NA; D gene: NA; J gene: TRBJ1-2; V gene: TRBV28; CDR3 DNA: TGTGCCAGCGCGCACCTCTATGGCTACACCTTC; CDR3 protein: CASAHLYGYTF
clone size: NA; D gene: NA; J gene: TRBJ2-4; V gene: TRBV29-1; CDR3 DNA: TGCAGCGTCTTGATGGGGGGCCGAGCCAAAAACATTCAGTACTTC; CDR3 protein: CSVLMGGRAKNIQYF
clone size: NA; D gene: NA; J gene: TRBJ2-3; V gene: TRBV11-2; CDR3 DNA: TGTGCCAGCAGCAGGGGATCCTATACAGATACGCAGTATTTT; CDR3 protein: CASSRGSYTDTQYF
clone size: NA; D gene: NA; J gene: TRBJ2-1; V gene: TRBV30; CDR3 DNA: TGTGCCTGGAGTGTTTTGACAGTATACAATGAGCAGTTCTTC; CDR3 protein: CAWSVLTVYNEQFF
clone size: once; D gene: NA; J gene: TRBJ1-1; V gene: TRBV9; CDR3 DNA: TGTGCCAGCAGCGCCCTGACGGCGAACACTGAAGCTTTCTTT; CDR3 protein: CASSALTANTEAFF
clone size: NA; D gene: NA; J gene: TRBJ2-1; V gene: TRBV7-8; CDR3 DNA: TGTGCCAGCAGCTGGTCTTCTAATGAGCAGTTCTTC; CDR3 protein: CASSWSSNEQFF
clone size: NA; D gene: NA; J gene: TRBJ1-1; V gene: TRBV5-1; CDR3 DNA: TGCGCCAGCAGCTGGGACAAGGCCACTGAAGCTTTCTTT; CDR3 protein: CASSWDKATEAFF
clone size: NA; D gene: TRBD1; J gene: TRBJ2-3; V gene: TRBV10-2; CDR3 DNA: TGCGCCAGCAGTGAGCCCACAGGGGGGACAGATACGCAGTATTTT; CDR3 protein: CASSEPTGGTDTQYF
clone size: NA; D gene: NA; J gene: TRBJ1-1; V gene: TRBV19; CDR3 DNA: TGTGCCAGTACCACTAATGGGGGAATCACTGAAGCTTTCTTT; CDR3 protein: CASTTNGGITEAFF
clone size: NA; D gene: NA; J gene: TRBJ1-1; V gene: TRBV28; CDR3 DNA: TGTGCCAGCAGTTTATTGGGAGGGGCTGTAGCTTTCTTT; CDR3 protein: CASSLLGGAVAFF
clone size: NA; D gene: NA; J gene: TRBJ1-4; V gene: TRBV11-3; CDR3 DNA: TGTGCCAGCAGCCTTCGGACAGACGAAAAACTGTTTTTT; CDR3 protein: CASSLRTDEKLFF
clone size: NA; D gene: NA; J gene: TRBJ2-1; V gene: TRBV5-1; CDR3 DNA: TGCGCCAGCAGCTGGAACAATGAGCAGTTCTTC; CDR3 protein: CASSWNNEQFF
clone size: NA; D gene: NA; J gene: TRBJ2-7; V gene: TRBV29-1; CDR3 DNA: TGCAGCGTTGCGGGGGGGACAGCTTACGAGCAGTACTTC; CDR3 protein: CSVAGGTAYEQYF
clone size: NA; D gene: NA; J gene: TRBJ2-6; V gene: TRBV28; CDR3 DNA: TGTGCCAGCAGTTTGGGATCTTCTGGGGCCAACGTCCTGACTTTC; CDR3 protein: CASSLGSSGANVLTF
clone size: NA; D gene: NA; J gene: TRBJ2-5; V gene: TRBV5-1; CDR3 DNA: TGCGCCAGCAGCTTGGGTGGGGGCCAAGAGACCCAGTACTTC; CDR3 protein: CASSLGGGQETQYF